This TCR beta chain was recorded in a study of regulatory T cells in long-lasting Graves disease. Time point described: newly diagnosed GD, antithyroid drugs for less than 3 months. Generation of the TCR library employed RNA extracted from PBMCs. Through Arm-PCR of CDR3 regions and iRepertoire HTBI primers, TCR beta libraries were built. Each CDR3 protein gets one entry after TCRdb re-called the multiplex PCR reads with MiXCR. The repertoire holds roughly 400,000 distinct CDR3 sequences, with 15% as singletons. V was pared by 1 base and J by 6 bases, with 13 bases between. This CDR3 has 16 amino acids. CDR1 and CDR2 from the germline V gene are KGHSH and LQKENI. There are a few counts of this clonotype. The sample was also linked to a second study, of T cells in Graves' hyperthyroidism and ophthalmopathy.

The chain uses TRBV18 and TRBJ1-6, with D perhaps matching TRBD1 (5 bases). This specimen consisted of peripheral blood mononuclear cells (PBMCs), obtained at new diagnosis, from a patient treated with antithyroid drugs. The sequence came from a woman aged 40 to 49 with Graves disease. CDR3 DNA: TGTGCCAGCTCACCACTCGGAGACAGCCCTAATTCACCCCTCCACTTT. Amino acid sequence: CASSPLGDSPNSPLHF.